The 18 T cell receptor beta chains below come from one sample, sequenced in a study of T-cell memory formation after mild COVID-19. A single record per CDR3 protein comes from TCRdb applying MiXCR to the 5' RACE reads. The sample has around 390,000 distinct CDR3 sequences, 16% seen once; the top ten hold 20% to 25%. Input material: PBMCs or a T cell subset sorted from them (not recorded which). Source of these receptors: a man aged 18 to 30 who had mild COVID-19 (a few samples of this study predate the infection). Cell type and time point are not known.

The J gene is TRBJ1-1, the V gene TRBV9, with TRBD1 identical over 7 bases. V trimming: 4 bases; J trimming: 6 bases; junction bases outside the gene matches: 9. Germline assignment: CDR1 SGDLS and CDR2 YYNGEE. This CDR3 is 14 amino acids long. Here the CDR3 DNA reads TGTGCCAGCAGCATAGGGGGCGCGGGTTCTGAAGCTTTCTTT. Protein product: CASSIGGAGSEAFF.

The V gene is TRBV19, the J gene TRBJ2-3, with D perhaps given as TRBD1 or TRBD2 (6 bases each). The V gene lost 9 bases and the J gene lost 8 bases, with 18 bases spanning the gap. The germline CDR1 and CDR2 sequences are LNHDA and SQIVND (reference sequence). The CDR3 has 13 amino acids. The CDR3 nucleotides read TGTGCCAGCGGGGGCCTGTGGGGAGTTACGCAGTATTTT. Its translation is CASGGLWGVTQYF.

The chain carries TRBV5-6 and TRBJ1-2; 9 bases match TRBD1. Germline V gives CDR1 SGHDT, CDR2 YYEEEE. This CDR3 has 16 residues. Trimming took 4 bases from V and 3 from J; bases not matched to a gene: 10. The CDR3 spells CASSLGTGTGHYGYTF. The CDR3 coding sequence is TGTGCCAGCAGCCTGGGGACCGGGACAGGGCACTATGGCTACACCTTC.

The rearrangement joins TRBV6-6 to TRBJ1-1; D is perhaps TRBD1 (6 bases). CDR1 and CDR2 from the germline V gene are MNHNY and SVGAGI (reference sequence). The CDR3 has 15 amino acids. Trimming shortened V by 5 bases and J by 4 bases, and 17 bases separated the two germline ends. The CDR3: CASSDTGSGLTEAFF. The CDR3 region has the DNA TGTGCCAGCAGTGACACAGGGAGTGGACTCACTGAAGCTTTCTTT.

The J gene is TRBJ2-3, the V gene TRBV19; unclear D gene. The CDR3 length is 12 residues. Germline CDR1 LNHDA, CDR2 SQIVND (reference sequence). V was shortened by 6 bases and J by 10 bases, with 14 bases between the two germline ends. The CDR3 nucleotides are TGTGCCAGTAGCCGTGCCGGTAGTGCGCAGTATTTT. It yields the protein CASSRAGSAQYF.

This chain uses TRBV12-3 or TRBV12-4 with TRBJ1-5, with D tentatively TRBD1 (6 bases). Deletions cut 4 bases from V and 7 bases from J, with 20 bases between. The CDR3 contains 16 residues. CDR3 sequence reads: CASSSTGGGAGQPQHF. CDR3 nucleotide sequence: TGTGCCAGCAGTTCGACCGGGGGGGGCGCGGGGCAGCCCCAGCATTTT.

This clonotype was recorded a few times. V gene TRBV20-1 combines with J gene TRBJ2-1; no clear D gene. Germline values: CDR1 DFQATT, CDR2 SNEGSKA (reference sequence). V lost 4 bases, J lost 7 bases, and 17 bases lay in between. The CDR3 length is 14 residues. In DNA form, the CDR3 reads TGCAGTGCTACTTCAGGAACAGTTTATAATGAGCAGTTCTTC. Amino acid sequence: CSATSGTVYNEQFF.

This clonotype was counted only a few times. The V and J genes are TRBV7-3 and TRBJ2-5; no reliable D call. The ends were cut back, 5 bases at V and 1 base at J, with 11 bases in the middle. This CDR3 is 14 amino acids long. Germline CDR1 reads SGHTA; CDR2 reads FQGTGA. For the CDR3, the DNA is TGTGCCAGCAGCCTCCATGGCGGCCAAGAGACCCAGTACTTC. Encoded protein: CASSLHGGQETQYF. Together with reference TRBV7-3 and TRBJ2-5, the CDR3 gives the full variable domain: GAGVSQTPSNKVTEKGKYVELRCDPISGHTALYWYRQSLGQGPEFLIYFQGTGAADDSGLPNDRFFAVRPEGSVSTLKIQRTERGDSAVYLCASSLHGGQETQYFGPGTRLLVL.

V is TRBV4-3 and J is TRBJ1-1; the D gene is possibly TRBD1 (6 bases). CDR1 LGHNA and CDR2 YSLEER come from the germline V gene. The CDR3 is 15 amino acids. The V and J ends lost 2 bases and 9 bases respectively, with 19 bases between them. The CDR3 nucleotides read TGCGCCAGCAGCCAAAGGGGGGCTACAGACGGGAAAGCTTTCTTT. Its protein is CASSQRGATDGKAFF.

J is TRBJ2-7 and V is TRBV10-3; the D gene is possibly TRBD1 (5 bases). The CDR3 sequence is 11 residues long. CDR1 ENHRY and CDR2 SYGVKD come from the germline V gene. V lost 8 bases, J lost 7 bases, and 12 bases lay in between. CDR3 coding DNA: TGTGCCATCGGCAGGGCCGAGGAGCAGTACTTC. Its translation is CAIGRAEEQYF.

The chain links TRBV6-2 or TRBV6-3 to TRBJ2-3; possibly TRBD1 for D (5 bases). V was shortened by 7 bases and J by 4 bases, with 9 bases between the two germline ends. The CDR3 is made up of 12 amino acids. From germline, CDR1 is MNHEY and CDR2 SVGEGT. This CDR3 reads CASTQGPDTQYF. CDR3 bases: TGTGCCAGCACTCAGGGCCCAGATACGCAGTATTTT.

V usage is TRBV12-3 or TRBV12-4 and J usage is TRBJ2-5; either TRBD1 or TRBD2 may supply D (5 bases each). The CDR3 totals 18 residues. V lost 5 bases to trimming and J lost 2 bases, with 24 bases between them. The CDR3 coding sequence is TGTGCCAGCAGTCCTCTAGGGGATGGAGGTGTCCGACAAGAGACCCAGTACTTC. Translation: CASSPLGDGGVRQETQYF.

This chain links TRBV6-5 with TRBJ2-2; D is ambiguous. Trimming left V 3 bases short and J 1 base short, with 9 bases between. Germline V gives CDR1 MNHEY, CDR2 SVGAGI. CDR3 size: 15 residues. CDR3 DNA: TGTGCCAGCAGTTATAAACGGCTGAACACCGGGGAGCTGTTTTTT. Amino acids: CASSYKRLNTGELFF.

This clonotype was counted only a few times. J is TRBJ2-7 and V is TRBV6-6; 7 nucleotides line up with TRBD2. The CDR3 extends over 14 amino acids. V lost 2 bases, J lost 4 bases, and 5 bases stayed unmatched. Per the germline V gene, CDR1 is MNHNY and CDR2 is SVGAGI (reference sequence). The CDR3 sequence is CASSYLGEGYEQYV. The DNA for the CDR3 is TGTGCCAGCAGTTACCTGGGGGAGGGTTACGAGCAGTACGTC.

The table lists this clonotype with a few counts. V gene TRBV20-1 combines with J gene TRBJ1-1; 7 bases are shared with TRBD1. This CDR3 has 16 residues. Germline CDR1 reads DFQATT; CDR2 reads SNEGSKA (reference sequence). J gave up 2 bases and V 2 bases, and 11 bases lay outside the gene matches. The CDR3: CSARPNRDRDNTEAFF. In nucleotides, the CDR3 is TGCAGTGCTAGACCCAATCGCGACAGGGATAACACTGAAGCTTTCTTT.

The CDR3 region has the DNA TGTGCCAGCAGTGTGGCGGAGGAGCAGTACTTC. Translating it yields CASSVAEEQYF. The rearrangement links TRBV25-1 to TRBJ2-7; D ambiguous. Germline CDR1 is MGHDK and CDR2 is SYGVNS. V was trimmed by 4 bases and J by 7 bases, leaving 8 bases between them. The CDR3 extends over 11 amino acids.

This CDR3 reads CASSPRSTPGTGELFF. Here the CDR3 DNA reads TGTGCCAGCAGTCCACGCTCGACGCCTGGCACCGGGGAGCTGTTTTTT. The genes are TRBV12-3 or TRBV12-4 and TRBJ2-2; D ambiguous. The CDR3 has 16 amino acids. V was trimmed by 5 bases and J by 4 bases, leaving 17 bases between them.

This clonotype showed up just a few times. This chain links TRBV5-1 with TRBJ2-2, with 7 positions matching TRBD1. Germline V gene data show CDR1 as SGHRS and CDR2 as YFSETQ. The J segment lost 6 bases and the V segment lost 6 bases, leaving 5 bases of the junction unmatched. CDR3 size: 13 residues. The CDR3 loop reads CASNLQGPGELFF. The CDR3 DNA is TGCGCCAGCAACTTACAGGGGCCCGGGGAGCTGTTTTTT.